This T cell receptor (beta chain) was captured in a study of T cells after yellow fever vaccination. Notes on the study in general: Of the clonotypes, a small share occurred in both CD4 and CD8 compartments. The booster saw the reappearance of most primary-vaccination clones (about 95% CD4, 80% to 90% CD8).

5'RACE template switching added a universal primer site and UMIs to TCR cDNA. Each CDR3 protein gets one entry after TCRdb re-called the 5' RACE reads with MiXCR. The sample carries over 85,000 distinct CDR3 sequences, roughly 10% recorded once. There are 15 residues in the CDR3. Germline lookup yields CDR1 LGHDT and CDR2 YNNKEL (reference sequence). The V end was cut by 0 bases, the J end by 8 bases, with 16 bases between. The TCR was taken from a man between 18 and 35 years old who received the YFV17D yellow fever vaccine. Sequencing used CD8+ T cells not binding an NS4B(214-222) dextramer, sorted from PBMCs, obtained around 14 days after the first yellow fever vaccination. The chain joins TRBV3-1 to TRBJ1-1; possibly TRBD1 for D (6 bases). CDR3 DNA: TGTGCCAGCAGCCAAGACCTCGGGGGGGGCCCAGAAGCTTTCTTT. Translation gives CASSQDLGGGPEAFF.